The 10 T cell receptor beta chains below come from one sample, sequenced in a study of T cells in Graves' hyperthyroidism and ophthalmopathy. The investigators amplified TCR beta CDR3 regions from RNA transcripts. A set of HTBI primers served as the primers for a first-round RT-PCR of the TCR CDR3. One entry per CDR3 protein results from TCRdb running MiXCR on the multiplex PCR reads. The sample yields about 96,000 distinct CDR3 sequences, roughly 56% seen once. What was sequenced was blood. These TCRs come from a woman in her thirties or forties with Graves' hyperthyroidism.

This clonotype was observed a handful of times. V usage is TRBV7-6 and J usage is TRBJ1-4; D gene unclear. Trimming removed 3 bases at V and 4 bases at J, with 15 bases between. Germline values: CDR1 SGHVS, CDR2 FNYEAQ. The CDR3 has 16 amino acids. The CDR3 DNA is TGTGCCAGCAGCTTTGACCCGCCCTGGGGTAATGAAAAACTGTTTTTT. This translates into CASSFDPPWGNEKLFF.

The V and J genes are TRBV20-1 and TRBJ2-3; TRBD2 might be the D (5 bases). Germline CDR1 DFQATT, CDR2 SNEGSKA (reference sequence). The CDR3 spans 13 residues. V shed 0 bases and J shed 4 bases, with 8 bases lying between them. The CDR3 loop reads CSARDEGADTQYF. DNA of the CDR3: TGCAGTGCTAGAGATGAGGGCGCAGATACGCAGTATTTT.

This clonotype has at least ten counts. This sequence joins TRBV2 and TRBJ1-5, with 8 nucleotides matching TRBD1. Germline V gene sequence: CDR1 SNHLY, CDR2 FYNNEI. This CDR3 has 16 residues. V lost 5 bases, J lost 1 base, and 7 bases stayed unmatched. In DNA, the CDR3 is TGTGCCAGCAGTTCCGGACAGGGCTGGAGCAATCAGCCCCAGCATTTT. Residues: CASSSGQGWSNQPQHF.

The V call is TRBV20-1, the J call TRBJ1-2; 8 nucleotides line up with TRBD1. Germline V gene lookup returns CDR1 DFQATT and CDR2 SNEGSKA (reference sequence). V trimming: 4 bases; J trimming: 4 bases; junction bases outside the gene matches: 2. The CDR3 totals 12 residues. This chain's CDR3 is CSAMDRAYGYTF. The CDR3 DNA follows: TGCAGTGCTATGGACAGGGCCTATGGCTACACCTTC.

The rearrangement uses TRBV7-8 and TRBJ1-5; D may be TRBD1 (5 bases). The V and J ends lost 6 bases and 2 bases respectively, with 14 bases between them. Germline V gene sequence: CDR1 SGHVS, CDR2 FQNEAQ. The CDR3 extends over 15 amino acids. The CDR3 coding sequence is TGTGCCAGCAGTTTCGGGAGGGGAGGCAATCAGCCCCAGCATTTT. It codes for CASSFGRGGNQPQHF.

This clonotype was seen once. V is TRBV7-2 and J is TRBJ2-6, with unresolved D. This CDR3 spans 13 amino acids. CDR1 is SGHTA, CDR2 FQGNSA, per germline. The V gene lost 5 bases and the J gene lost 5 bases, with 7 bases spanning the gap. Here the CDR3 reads CASSPEWANVLTF. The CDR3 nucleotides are TGTGCCAGCAGCCCGGAATGGGCCAACGTCCTGACTTTC. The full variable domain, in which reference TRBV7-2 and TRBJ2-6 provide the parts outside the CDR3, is GAGVSQSPSNKVTEKGKDVELRCDPISGHTALYWYRQSLGQGLEFLIYFQGNSAPDKSGLPSDRFSAERTGGSVSTLTIQRTQQEDSAVYLCASSPEWANVLTFGAGSRLTVL.

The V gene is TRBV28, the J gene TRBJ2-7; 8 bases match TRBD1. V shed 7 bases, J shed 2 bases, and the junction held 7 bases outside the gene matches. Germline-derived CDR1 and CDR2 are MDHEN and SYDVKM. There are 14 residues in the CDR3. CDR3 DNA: TGTGCCAGCAACCAGGGACAGGCTGCCTACGAGCAGTACTTC. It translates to CASNQGQAAYEQYF.

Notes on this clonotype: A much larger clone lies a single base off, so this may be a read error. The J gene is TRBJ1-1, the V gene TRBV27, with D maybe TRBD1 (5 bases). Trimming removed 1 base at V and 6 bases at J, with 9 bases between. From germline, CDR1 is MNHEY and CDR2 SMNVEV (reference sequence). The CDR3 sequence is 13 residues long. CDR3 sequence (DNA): TGTGCCAGCAGTTTATGGGGGGACGCTGAAGCTTTCTTT. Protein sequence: CASSLWGDAEAFF.

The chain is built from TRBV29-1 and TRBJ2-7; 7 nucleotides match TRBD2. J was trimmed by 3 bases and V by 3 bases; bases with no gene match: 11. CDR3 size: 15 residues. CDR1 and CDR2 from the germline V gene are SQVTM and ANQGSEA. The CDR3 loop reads CSVDAPAGYNYEQYF. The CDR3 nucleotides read TGCAGCGTTGATGCACCAGCGGGATACAACTACGAGCAGTACTTC.

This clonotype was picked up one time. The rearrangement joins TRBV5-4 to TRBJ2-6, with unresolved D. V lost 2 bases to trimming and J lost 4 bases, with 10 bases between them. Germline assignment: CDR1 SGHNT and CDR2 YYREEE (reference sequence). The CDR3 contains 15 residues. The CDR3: CASSFSASGANVLTF. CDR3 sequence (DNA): TGTGCCAGCAGCTTCTCGGCATCAGGGGCCAACGTCCTGACTTTC.